The 20 T cell receptor beta chains given below trace back to one sample, sequenced in a study of blood T cell repertoires in COVID-19. TCRdb's copy holds only in-frame clones and misses some; the assay was immunoSEQ multiplex PCR. Seen here are 50,000 to 65,000 clones, more than 75% observed once, and the top ten hold about 14%. Sequenced material: peripheral blood. The receptors come from a human donor in a cohort sampled during active COVID-19.

The chain links TRBV7-9 to TRBJ2-1; weak D call: TRBD2 (5 bases). V was cut by 10 bases and J by 0 bases, with 10 bases left in between. The length of the CDR3 is 13 residues. Germline CDR1 reads SEHNR; CDR2 reads FQNEAQ (reference sequence). The CDR3 spells CANGESSYNEQFF. CDR3 DNA sequence: TGTGCCAACGGGGAGAGCTCCTACAATGAGCAGTTCTTC.

This chain joins TRBV6-6 and TRBJ1-1, with TRBD1 matching over 12 bases. This CDR3 has 15 amino acids. Trimming removed 5 bases from V and 10 bases from J; junction bases left unmatched: 11. Germline V gene lookup returns CDR1 MNHNY and CDR2 SVGAGI (reference sequence). The CDR3 nucleotides read TGTGCCAGCAGTCCCTATGGGGGACAGGGGGCCCCAGCTTTCTTT. Translated, it gives CASSPYGGQGAPAFF.

J is TRBJ2-5 and V is TRBV19; TRBD2 agrees at 7 bases. CDR3 length equals 15 residues. J was trimmed by 5 bases and V by 4 bases; bases with no gene match: 10. Germline V gene data show CDR1 as LNHDA and CDR2 as SQIVND (reference sequence). CDR3 DNA: TGTGCCAGTAGTACATGGGGGGAGGGCCGGGAGACCCAGTACTTC. Translation: CASSTWGEGRETQYF.

V usage is TRBV12-1 and J usage is TRBJ1-2; the table's D call TRBD1 went unverified against the DNA. TRBV12-1 is reported as a pseudogene. The CDR3 consists of 17 residues. The DNA for the CDR3 is TGTGCCAGCAGCTTTAAATCCGAAGGGGCCGGTAACTATGGCTACACCTTC. Protein sequence: CASSFKSEGAGNYGYTF.

This chain connects TRBV7-8 to TRBJ1-3; D perhaps matches TRBD1 (6 bases). The CDR3 is 14 amino acids. The germline V and J ends were trimmed by 5 bases and 7 bases, with 15 bases remaining between them. Per germline, CDR1 SGHVS and CDR2 FQNEAQ. The CDR3, as DNA: TGTGCCAGCAGCCCTCAGGGGATCTACAACACCATATATTTT. Its translation is CASSPQGIYNTIYF.

The chain carries TRBV29-1 and TRBJ1-4; the match to TRBD1 covers 10 bases. The length of the CDR3 is 15 residues. Germline CDR1 and CDR2: SQVTM and ANQGSEA. V lost 4 bases, J lost 2 bases, and 4 bases stayed unmatched. CDR3 protein: CSVGQGAVTNEKLFF. CDR3 nucleotide sequence: TGCAGCGTTGGACAGGGGGCGGTGACTAATGAAAAACTGTTTTTT.

This clone was recorded once. V gene TRBV6-6 combines with J gene TRBJ2-7; 9 bases are shared with TRBD1. The length of the CDR3 is 14 residues. Germline CDR1 MNHNY, CDR2 SVGAGI (reference sequence). J lost 5 bases, V lost 5 bases, and 7 bases had no gene match. The CDR3 DNA follows: TGTGCCAGCAGTCCCCGGGACAGGGTCCACGAGCAGTACTTC. This encodes CASSPRDRVHEQYF.

This chain uses TRBV15 with TRBJ1-6; D is uncertain. CDR1 LNHNV and CDR2 YYDKDF come from the germline V gene (reference sequence). Trimming removed 0 bases from V and 5 bases from J, with 5 bases in between. The CDR3 length is 14 residues. Written as DNA, the CDR3 is TGTGCCACCAGCAGAGACAGTGATAATTCACCCCTCCACTTT. This gives the protein CATSRDSDNSPLHF.

This clone was counted a single time. The genes are TRBV6-5 and TRBJ2-1; 16 bases line up with TRBD2. CDR3 length: 15 amino acids. Unmatched junction bases numbered 5, after V lost 6 bases and J lost 9 bases. The germline CDR1 and CDR2 sequences are MNHEY and SVGAGI. CDR3 amino acids: CASSLGLAGGSEQFF. The CDR3 DNA reads as TGTGCCAGCAGCTTGGGACTAGCGGGAGGGAGTGAGCAGTTCTTC.

This chain uses TRBV28 with TRBJ1-1; TRBD1 aligns across 8 bases. The V and J ends lost 4 bases and 1 base, in that order; junction bases with no gene match: 5. The CDR3 has 15 amino acids. Germline lookup yields CDR1 MDHEN and CDR2 SYDVKM. The CDR3 spells CASSSRQGPNTEAFF. The CDR3 DNA reads as TGTGCCAGCAGTTCCCGACAGGGGCCGAACACTGAAGCTTTCTTT.

The chain recombines TRBV11-3 with TRBJ1-5, with 10 bases identical to TRBD1. J gave up 5 bases and V 1 base, and 2 bases lay outside the gene matches. The germline gives CDR1 SGHNT, CDR2 YENEEA. This CDR3 region has 15 residues. CDR3 sequence (DNA): TGTGCCAGCAGCTTAGGACAGGGGGCCGATCAGCCCCAGCATTTT. It yields the protein CASSLGQGADQPQHF.

CDR3 amino acids: CASSPRRGGAGNTIYF. For the CDR3, the DNA is TGTGCCAGCAGCCCACGACGGGGAGGGGCTGGAAACACCATATATTTT. The chain has TRBV7-2 and TRBJ1-3, with D maybe TRBD1 (5 bases). Germline values: CDR1 SGHTA, CDR2 FQGNSA. CDR3 length: 16 residues. V was pared by 5 bases and J by 2 bases, with 16 bases between.

This CDR3 is CASSASGSSYNEQFF. The CDR3 DNA is TGTGCCAGCAGTGCCAGCGGGAGCTCCTACAATGAGCAGTTCTTC. V gene TRBV6-4 combines with J gene TRBJ2-1, with TRBD2 matching over 8 bases. Germline V CDR1 and CDR2: MRHNA, SNTAGT. The CDR3 length is 15 residues. The junction had 2 bases not matched to a gene; V was cut back by 4 bases and J by 0 bases.

The chain joins TRBV7-9 to TRBJ1-1; weak D call: TRBD1 (5 bases). This CDR3 region has 14 residues. V was shortened by 6 bases and J by 5 bases, with 16 bases between the two germline ends. Germline CDR1 reads SEHNR; CDR2 reads FQNEAQ (reference sequence). The CDR3 nucleotides are TGTGCCAGCAGTCCCACTTTAAGGGGAACTGAAGCTTTCTTT. This gives the protein CASSPTLRGTEAFF.

The V call is TRBV27, the J call TRBJ2-6, with a weak D call TRBD1 (6 bases). Germline CDR1 and CDR2: MNHEY and SMNVEV (reference sequence). The CDR3 covers 16 residues. V was trimmed by 5 bases and J by 0 bases, leaving 11 bases between them. DNA for the CDR3: TGTGCCAGCAGTGTTTACAGGGACTCTGGGGCCAACGTCCTGACTTTC. Translating it yields CASSVYRDSGANVLTF.

The chain couples TRBV7-3 to TRBJ2-2, with a weak D call TRBD1 (5 bases). The length of the CDR3 is 14 residues. Per the germline V gene, CDR1 is SGHTA and CDR2 is FQGTGA. The ends were cut back, 5 bases at V and 2 bases at J, with 9 bases in the middle. CDR3 sequence reads: CASSATENTGELFF. Written as DNA, the CDR3 is TGTGCCAGCAGCGCGACAGAAAACACCGGGGAGCTGTTTTTT.

The chain links TRBV9 to TRBJ2-7; weak D call: TRBD1 (6 bases). The CDR3 runs 15 residues. Looked up from germline, CDR1 is SGDLS and CDR2 is YYNGEE. V lost 2 bases and J 1 base, leaving 13 bases between the germline ends. The CDR3 region is CASSVEGGRSYEQYF. CDR3 sequence (DNA): TGTGCCAGCAGCGTTGAAGGGGGTAGATCCTACGAGCAGTACTTC.

The chain employs TRBV12-3 or TRBV12-4 and TRBJ1-1; D is uncertain. This CDR3 region has 13 residues. V was cut by 2 bases and J by 5 bases, with 9 bases left in between. CDR3 amino acids: CASSLQRRTEAFF. The DNA of the CDR3 is TGTGCCAGCAGTTTACAGAGGAGGACTGAAGCTTTCTTT.

The genes are TRBV6-2 or TRBV6-3 and TRBJ2-7, with 7 bases identical to TRBD1. J was trimmed by 4 bases and V by 2 bases; bases with no gene match: 8. CDR1 and CDR2 from the germline V gene are MNHEY and SVGEGT. The CDR3 is 15 amino acids. The CDR3 DNA sequence: TGTGCCAGCAGTTACGACAGGGAGTATCAATACGAGCAGTACTTC. The encoded protein is CASSYDREYQYEQYF.

J is TRBJ2-3 and V is TRBV11-2; D remains unclear. Germline loops: CDR1 SGHAT, CDR2 FQNNGV. The length of the CDR3 is 13 residues. V was trimmed by 4 bases and J by 1 base, leaving 6 bases between them. This CDR3 is CASSSRGTDTQYF. Here the CDR3 DNA reads TGTGCCAGCAGCTCACGAGGCACAGATACGCAGTATTTT.